One sample yielded the 15 T cell receptor beta chains listed below, sequenced in a study of cytomegalovirus exposure and HLA in healthy donors. Data came from immunoSEQ multiplex PCR; TCRdb stores just in-frame clones and leaves some out. The table has under 80,000 clones, around 92% seen once. What was sequenced was PBMCs. Source of these receptors: a woman aged 18 to 35 in good health and CMV-seronegative.

In this sample, this clone turned up once. The genes are TRBV5-1 and TRBJ1-2; D is undetermined. Trimming shortened V by 5 bases and J by 7 bases, and 24 bases separated the two germline ends. Germline CDR1 is SGHRS and CDR2 is YFSETQ. The CDR3 sequence is 16 residues long. The CDR3 region is CASRVGVTGTSFGYTF. The CDR3 DNA follows: TGCGCCAGCAGGGTGGGAGTGACTGGTACTTCCTTTGGCTACACCTTC.

The chain uses TRBV2 and TRBJ2-2; no reliable D call. CDR3 size: 14 residues. V was pared by 7 bases and J by 1 base, with 10 bases between. Germline V CDR1 and CDR2: SNHLY, FYNNEI. The CDR3 region has the DNA TGTGCCAGCACCATTACTCAGAACACCGGGGAGCTGTTTTTT. Amino acids: CASTITQNTGELFF.

This clone was seen only a few times. This chain links TRBV5-1 with TRBJ1-3; no clear D gene. CDR1 and CDR2 from the germline V gene are SGHRS and YFSETQ. Trimming stripped 4 bases from V and 1 base from J, with 12 bases between. The length of the CDR3 is 15 residues. The CDR3 here is CASSPTYSSGNTIYF. The CDR3 DNA reads as TGCGCCAGCAGCCCTACCTACAGTTCTGGAAACACCATATATTTT.

The V call is TRBV5-6, the J call TRBJ2-7; TRBD1 is a possible D gene (5 bases). Germline CDR1 reads SGHDT; CDR2 reads YYEEEE. The CDR3 spans 14 residues. V was trimmed by 2 bases and J by 3 bases, leaving 12 bases between them. The CDR3 DNA reads TGTGCCAGCAGCTTTGACAGCCCGAACTACGAGCAGTACTTC. Amino acid sequence: CASSFDSPNYEQYF.

The chain recombines TRBV5-1 with TRBJ2-7, with D possibly TRBD1 on 6 matching bases. The CDR3 consists of 12 residues. V was pared by 4 bases and J by 7 bases, with 12 bases between. Germline V gives CDR1 SGHRS, CDR2 YFSETQ. The CDR3: CASSTGTGEQYF. In DNA, the CDR3 is TGCGCCAGCAGCACCGGAACAGGGGAGCAGTACTTC.

V usage is TRBV28 and J usage is TRBJ2-5; 9 positions match TRBD2. The CDR3 totals 14 residues. V was pared by 5 bases and J by 5 bases, with 6 bases of the junction left unmatched. The germline gives CDR1 MDHEN, CDR2 SYDVKM. The CDR3 region has the DNA TGTGCCAGCAGTGCGGGCGGGAGGGAGGAGACCCAGTACTTC. It specifies CASSAGGREETQYF.

The gene calls are TRBV5-1 and TRBJ2-1, with TRBD1 matching 9 bases. Per the germline V gene, CDR1 is SGHRS and CDR2 is YFSETQ. Trimming cost V 2 bases and J 0 bases; bases outside gene matches: 9. The CDR3 spans 18 residues. CDR3 in amino acids: CASSFQNRGLFSYNEQFF. Here the CDR3 DNA reads TGCGCCAGCAGCTTTCAAAACAGGGGGCTATTCTCCTACAATGAGCAGTTCTTC.

J is TRBJ1-1 and V is TRBV28; 7 positions match TRBD1. The V gene end was trimmed by 6 bases and the J gene end by 1 base; junction bases not matched to a gene: 5. CDR1 and CDR2 (germline): MDHEN, SYDVKM. The CDR3 covers 14 residues. DNA for the CDR3: TGTGCCAGCAGCCGGGACAGCTCGAACACTGAAGCTTTCTTT. Translating gives CASSRDSSNTEAFF.

The J gene is TRBJ2-1, the V gene TRBV10-2; 7 bases fit TRBD2. J was trimmed by 3 bases and V by 4 bases; bases with no gene match: 0. The CDR3 runs to 13 residues. In germline, CDR1 is WSHSY, CDR2 SAAADI. The CDR3 sequence is CASSGTSYNEQFF. The CDR3, as DNA: TGCGCCAGCAGTGGGACTAGCTACAATGAGCAGTTCTTC.

The rearrangement joins TRBV11-3 to TRBJ2-2; 8 bases are shared with TRBD1. Per germline, CDR1 SGHNT and CDR2 YENEEA. V lost 6 bases and J lost 6; bases outside the gene matches: 3. This CDR3 has 13 amino acids. CDR3 sequence reads: CASRQGAAGELFF. The CDR3 nucleotides are TGTGCCAGCAGGCAGGGGGCGGCCGGGGAGCTGTTTTTT.

V is TRBV7-2 and J is TRBJ2-5, with TRBD2 identical over 7 bases. J was trimmed by 4 bases and V by 8 bases; bases with no gene match: 4. Germline assignment: CDR1 SGHTA and CDR2 FQGNSA. The CDR3 spans 12 residues. The CDR3 bases are TGTGCCAGCGGCGGGGGTCGAGAGACCCAGTACTTC. Translation: CASGGGRETQYF.

As DNA, the CDR3 is TGTGCCAGCAGTGGGGGACAGGTTGGCTACACCTTC. Translated, it gives CASSGGQVGYTF. This chain joins TRBV6-5 and TRBJ1-2, with 8 nucleotides matching TRBD1. The V gene end was trimmed by 5 bases and the J gene end by 7 bases; junction bases not matched to a gene: 3. Germline CDR1 MNHEY, CDR2 SVGAGI. The CDR3 runs 12 residues.

This chain connects TRBV19 to TRBJ1-2; 9 nucleotides agree with TRBD1. The V gene end was trimmed by 4 bases and the J gene end by 8 bases; junction bases not matched to a gene: 5. The CDR3 is 13 residues long. Germline V gene sequence: CDR1 LNHDA, CDR2 SQIVND (reference sequence). CDR3: CASSTTGGMGYTF. CDR3 bases: TGTGCCAGTAGTACTACAGGGGGCATGGGCTACACCTTC. The full variable domain, rest sourced from reference TRBV19 and TRBJ1-2, is DGGITQSPKYLFRKEGQNVTLSCEQNLNHDAMYWYRQDPGQGLRLIYYSQIVNDFQKGDIAEGYSVSREKKESFPLTVTSAQKNPTAFYLCASSTTGGMGYTFGSGTRLTVV.

The J gene is TRBJ2-3, the V gene TRBV5-1; 15 bases map to TRBD2. CDR1 and CDR2 from the germline V gene are SGHRS and YFSETQ. The CDR3 spans 16 residues. V trimming: 4 bases; J trimming: 4 bases; junction bases outside the gene matches: 4. The CDR3 sequence is CASSKGTSGGSDTQYF. CDR3 DNA: TGCGCCAGCAGCAAGGGGACTAGCGGGGGGTCAGATACGCAGTATTTT.

CDR3 sequence (DNA): TGCGCCAGCAGCCCCACCCCGGGCTCCTACAATGAGCAGTTCTTC. Residues: CASSPTPGSYNEQFF. This chain joins TRBV5-1 and TRBJ2-1; no reliable D call. CDR3 length: 15 residues. Trimming cost V 4 bases and J 0 bases, with 11 bases left between them. Germline lookup yields CDR1 SGHRS and CDR2 YFSETQ.